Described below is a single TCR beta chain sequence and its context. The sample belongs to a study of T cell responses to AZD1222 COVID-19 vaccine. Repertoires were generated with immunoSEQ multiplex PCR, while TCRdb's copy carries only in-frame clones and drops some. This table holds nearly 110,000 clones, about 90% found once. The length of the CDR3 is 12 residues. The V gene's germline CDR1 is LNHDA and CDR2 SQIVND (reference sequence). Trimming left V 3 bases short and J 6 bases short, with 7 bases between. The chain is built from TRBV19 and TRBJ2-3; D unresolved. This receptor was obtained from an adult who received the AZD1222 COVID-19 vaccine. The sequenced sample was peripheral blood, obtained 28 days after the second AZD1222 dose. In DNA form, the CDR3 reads TGTGCCAGTAGTATGGAGTGGGATACGCAGTATTTT. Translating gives CASSMEWDTQYF.